This TCR beta chain was observed in a study of blood T cell repertoires in COVID-19. Germline V gene sequence: CDR1 SGHTA, CDR2 FQGNSA. Trimming pared 4 bases from V and 0 bases from J, leaving 9 bases between. This CDR3 is built from 14 residues. Sequenced by immunoSEQ multiplex PCR; TCRdb stores in-frame clones only, minus some. The data show about 160,000 clones, with about four fifths seen just once and about 16% held by the top ten. This sequence joins TRBV7-2 and TRBJ1-1; no firm D call. The source of this sequence is a human donor with acute or convalescent COVID-19. The donor label of this sample is uncertain. Material for sequencing was peripheral blood. The CDR3 sequence: CASSSTGMNTEAFF. As DNA, the CDR3 is TGTGCCAGCAGCTCGACCGGGATGAACACTGAAGCTTTCTTT.